Each of the 25 T cell receptor beta chains below was sequenced from the same sample in a study of cytomegalovirus exposure and HLA in healthy donors. Amplification used 60 Vbeta primers and 13 Jbeta primers. The method was immunoSEQ multiplex PCR; TCRdb's version includes in-frame clones alone and lacks a portion of them. The top ten clones hold over 2% of a sample with 150,000 or so clones, 80% of them seen once. The source material was PBMCs. The receptors were sampled from a man in his forties or fifties in good health and CMV-seronegative.

The chain combines TRBV6-5 with TRBJ2-7; tentatively, D is TRBD2 (7 bases). Germline V gene data show CDR1 as MNHEY and CDR2 as SVGAGI. Between the trimmed V and J ends, which lost 3 bases and 3 bases, there was a span of 12 bases. There are 14 residues in the CDR3. As DNA, the CDR3 is TGTGCCAGCAGTTATGGGGGGGCTGTCTACGAGCAGTACTTC. This translates into CASSYGGAVYEQYF.

The chain carries TRBV11-2 and TRBJ1-1, with D unclear. CDR3 length: 14 residues. Germline V gives CDR1 SGHAT, CDR2 FQNNGV. V was shortened by 5 bases and J by 0 bases, with 10 bases between the two germline ends. The CDR3 sequence is CASSPERVNTEAFF. The CDR3 nucleotides read TGTGCCAGCAGCCCGGAGAGGGTGAACACTGAAGCTTTCTTT.

This chain joins TRBV6-6 and TRBJ2-1, with 7 positions matching TRBD2. The CDR3 has 14 residues. V dropped 7 bases and J dropped 3; count of bases not matched to a gene: 6. The V gene's germline CDR1 is MNHNY and CDR2 SVGAGI (reference sequence). The DNA for the CDR3 is TGTGCCAGCAATATAAGCGGGATCTACAATGAGCAGTTCTTC. It codes for CASNISGIYNEQFF.

A single count supports this clone. The chain has TRBV7-2 and TRBJ2-2; TRBD2 aligns across 9 bases. Per the germline V gene, CDR1 is SGHTA and CDR2 is FQGNSA. The CDR3 spans 18 residues. The V gene end was trimmed by 5 bases and the J gene end by 0 bases; junction bases not matched to a gene: 10. CDR3 protein: CASSRPLAGPTNTGELFF. CDR3 bases: TGTGCCAGCAGCCGACCCCTAGCGGGGCCTACGAACACCGGGGAGCTGTTTTTT.

This clone was seen just once. This chain uses TRBV29-1 with TRBJ1-1; D remains ambiguous. V lost 5 bases to trimming and J lost 8 bases, with 12 bases between them. Germline V gives CDR1 SQVTM, CDR2 ANQGSEA. This CDR3 contains 11 residues. Here the CDR3 reads CSVQDVSEAFF. CDR3 coding DNA: TGCAGCGTTCAGGATGTGTCGGAAGCTTTCTTT.

The chain carries TRBV5-1 and TRBJ1-6, with D hard to call. Per germline, CDR1 SGHRS and CDR2 YFSETQ. This CDR3 region has 16 residues. Deletions cut 3 bases from V and 4 bases from J, with 14 bases between. The CDR3 region is CASSSTATVYNSPLHF. CDR3 in DNA: TGCGCCAGCAGCTCCACTGCCACAGTTTATAATTCACCCCTCCACTTT.

The chain joins TRBV10-3 to TRBJ2-7; no definite D call. The CDR3 consists of 14 residues. Trimming removed 7 bases at V and 2 bases at J, with 15 bases between. Germline loops: CDR1 ENHRY, CDR2 SYGVKD. The CDR3 is CAITVGPPTYEQYF. The CDR3 DNA sequence: TGTGCCATCACCGTGGGCCCTCCTACCTACGAGCAGTACTTC.

Only a few counts were recorded for this clone. This rearrangement joins TRBV5-4 to TRBJ2-1, with D possibly TRBD2 on 5 matching bases. Per germline, CDR1 SGHNT and CDR2 YYREEE (reference sequence). This CDR3 is built from 13 residues. The V gene lost 0 bases and the J gene lost 5 bases, with 6 bases spanning the gap. CDR3 DNA: TGTGCCAGCAGCTTGGTCGGGAACAATGAGCAGTTCTTC. Its translation is CASSLVGNNEQFF.

This rearrangement joins TRBV9 to TRBJ2-4; TRBD1 matches at 8 bases. Germline V CDR1 and CDR2: SGDLS, YYNGEE. CDR3 length equals 14 residues. V gave up 4 bases and J gave up 5 bases; unmatched junction bases: 5. DNA of the CDR3: TGTGCCAGCAGCCTGACAGGGGACCAAAACATTCAGTACTTC. It is translated as CASSLTGDQNIQYF.

This clone came up once. V and J are TRBV5-1 and TRBJ2-7; 9 bases are a match to TRBD1. This CDR3 has 14 amino acids. The junction had 7 bases not matched to a gene; V was cut back by 2 bases and J by 7 bases. Germline V gene lookup returns CDR1 SGHRS and CDR2 YFSETQ. CDR3 sequence reads: CASSLRDRDGEQYF. CDR3 DNA: TGCGCCAGCAGCTTAAGGGACAGGGACGGGGAGCAGTACTTC.

This chain uses TRBV6-5 with TRBJ2-7; 9 positions agree with TRBD1. V was clipped by 6 bases and J by 2 bases; unmatched bases: 5. CDR1 and CDR2 (germline): MNHEY, SVGAGI. This CDR3 contains 14 residues. The CDR3 spells CASRLGQGTYEQYF. CDR3 sequence (DNA): TGTGCCAGCAGACTCGGACAGGGGACCTACGAGCAGTACTTC.

The chain recombines TRBV29-1 with TRBJ2-1; D may be TRBD2 (7 bases). This CDR3 spans 16 amino acids. Germline V gene sequence: CDR1 SQVTM, CDR2 ANQGSEA. Trimming shortened V by 7 bases and J by 0 bases, and 19 bases separated the two germline ends. The CDR3 DNA reads TGCAGCGGACGGGGGGCCATTTCTAGCTCCTACAATGAGCAGTTCTTC. This sequence encodes CSGRGAISSSYNEQFF.

The rearrangement links TRBV7-8 to TRBJ2-1; maybe TRBD2 (5 bases). Trimming took 1 base from V and 0 from J, leaving 10 bases between them. The germline V gene has CDR1 SGHVS and CDR2 FQNEAQ. The CDR3 consists of 16 residues. CDR3 nucleotide sequence: TGTGCCAGCAGCTTAGGAGGGCCCCCCTCCTACAATGAGCAGTTCTTC. Encoded protein: CASSLGGPPSYNEQFF.

This chain joins TRBV7-9 and TRBJ1-5, with D unclear. Germline CDR1 is SEHNR and CDR2 is FQNEAQ (reference sequence). The V gene lost 3 bases and the J gene lost 14 bases, with 20 bases spanning the gap. CDR3 size: 14 residues. The CDR3 DNA is TGTGCCAGCAGCTTTGAGGGCCACACCGTCGTAGAGCATTTT. It translates to CASSFEGHTVVEHF.

The table lists this clone with a few counts. The V call is TRBV5-6, the J call TRBJ2-1; D is possibly TRBD2 (5 bases). The CDR3 is 15 amino acids. Germline assignment: CDR1 SGHDT and CDR2 YYEEEE. With 2 bases removed from V and 3 bases from J, the gap between germline ends came to 12 bases. CDR3: CASSFRGLHYNEQFF. Written as DNA, the CDR3 is TGTGCCAGCAGCTTTCGGGGTTTGCACTACAATGAGCAGTTCTTC.

The V and J genes are TRBV18 and TRBJ1-2, with D perhaps TRBD1 (5 bases). The CDR3 is 16 amino acids. Germline CDR1 and CDR2: KGHSH and LQKENI. Deletions cut 6 bases from V and 8 bases from J, with 25 bases between. As DNA, the CDR3 is TGTGCCAGCTCTGCAGTACCCGGGACTTCGCGGGGAGGCTACACCTTC. Translation gives CASSAVPGTSRGGYTF. Variable domain in full (rest from reference TRBV18 and TRBJ1-2): NAGVMQNPRHLVRRRGQEARLRCSPMKGHSHVYWYRQLPEEGLKFMVYLQKENIIDESGMPKERFSAEFPKEGPSILRIQQVVRGDSAAYFCASSAVPGTSRGGYTFGSGTRLTVV.

This clone was detected a few times. CDR3 bases: TGCGCCAGCAGCTTGATATTCCAGGGGGCCGTCACTGAAGCTTTCTTT. Protein: CASSLIFQGAVTEAFF. The rearrangement joins TRBV5-1 to TRBJ1-1, with 8 bases aligning to TRBD1. The CDR3 runs 16 residues. The V gene end was trimmed by 1 base and the J gene end by 4 bases; junction bases not matched to a gene: 9. Germline V gene sequence: CDR1 SGHRS, CDR2 YFSETQ.

J is TRBJ1-6 and V is TRBV30; TRBD1 might be the D (6 bases). Germline assignment: CDR1 GTSNPN and CDR2 SVGIG (reference sequence). Trimming removed 0 bases from V and 4 bases from J, with 10 bases in between. The CDR3 length is 15 residues. This CDR3 is CAWSVPQGYNSPLHF. DNA of the CDR3: TGTGCCTGGAGTGTACCGCAGGGGTATAATTCACCCCTCCACTTT. The full variable domain, in which reference TRBV30 and TRBJ1-6 provide the parts outside the CDR3, is SQTIHQWPATLVQPVGSPLSLECTVEGTSNPNLYWYRQAAGRGLQLLFYSVGIGQISSEVPQNLSASRPQDRQFILSSKKLLLSDSGFYLCAWSVPQGYNSPLHFGNGTRLTVT.

The chain has TRBV11-1 and TRBJ2-2; D is ambiguous. Germline CDR1 and CDR2: SGHAT and FQDESV (reference sequence). The V gene lost 1 base and the J gene lost 3 bases, with 9 bases spanning the gap. The CDR3 covers 15 residues. The CDR3 bases are TGTGCCAGCAGCTTAGGCCAGGCCTACACCGGGGAGCTGTTTTTT. This sequence encodes CASSLGQAYTGELFF.

As to this clone: The germline gene is not matched at one end of the junction; a read error may be the cause. This chain joins TRBV2 and TRBJ1-3, with D unresolved. The CDR3 is 16 amino acids. Germline CDR1 is SNHLY and CDR2 is FYNNEI. CDR3: CASKLSPGGAGSTIYF. The CDR3 DNA follows: TGTGCCAGCAAGCTTTCCCCGGGAGGTGCTGGAAGCACCATATATTTT.

The J gene is TRBJ1-4, the V gene TRBV29-1, with a tentative D call TRBD1 (5 bases). Trimming stripped 4 bases from V and 5 bases from J, with 11 bases between. This CDR3 region has 13 residues. Germline V gene sequence: CDR1 SQVTM, CDR2 ANQGSEA. The CDR3 nucleotides read TGCAGCGTTGTCGACAGTTCAAATGAAAAACTGTTTTTT. Its protein product is CSVVDSSNEKLFF.

The genes are TRBV9 and TRBJ2-1; maybe TRBD2 (6 bases). CDR1 is SGDLS and CDR2 is YYNGEE in the germline V gene. The CDR3 is 16 amino acids. Trimming removed 4 bases from V and 7 bases from J, with 21 bases in between. The CDR3 region has the DNA TGTGCCAGCAGCCCGCAGGCGGCTAGCGCTTATAATGAGCAGTTCTTC. This sequence encodes CASSPQAASAYNEQFF.

The chain is built from TRBV10-1 and TRBJ1-1; D perhaps matches TRBD1 (5 bases). V was clipped by 2 bases and J by 1 base, with 5 bases between them. The CDR3 covers 13 residues. Germline V gene sequence: CDR1 WNHNN, CDR2 SYGVQD (reference sequence). The CDR3 loop reads CASSETGNTEAFF. As DNA, the CDR3 is TGCGCCAGCAGTGAGACAGGGAACACTGAAGCTTTCTTT.

The CDR3 DNA reads TGTGCCAGCAGCCAAGGGGCTAGCGGGTCGAGAGATACGCAGTATTTT. Translation: CASSQGASGSRDTQYF. This chain links TRBV4-2 with TRBJ2-3; TRBD2 aligns across 8 bases. CDR3 length: 16 amino acids. The V and J ends lost 1 base and 5 bases, in that order; junction bases with no gene match: 8. CDR1 LGHNA and CDR2 YNFKEQ come from the germline V gene.

This CDR3 is CASSEDMFYGNTIYF. The CDR3 DNA follows: TGTGCCAGCAGCGAGGACATGTTTTATGGAAACACCATATATTTT. V usage is TRBV7-2 and J usage is TRBJ1-3; weak D call: TRBD1 (5 bases). Per the germline V gene, CDR1 is SGHTA and CDR2 is FQGNSA. Between the trimmed V and J ends, which lost 5 bases and 3 bases, there was a span of 14 bases. The CDR3 consists of 15 residues.